Detailed here is one TCR beta chain. This clone was seen only a few times. Its target antigen remains unknown. The input lacks base qualities; no much larger clone sits a single base away. The V end loses 3 bases and the J end loses 1 base, and a stretch of 6 bases separates them. From the cysteine up to the phenylalanine, the CDR3 has a length of 13 residues. Just the 39-base CDR3 DNA is kept, in frame starting at base 1. The germline V gene (reference sequence) supplies CDR1 LNHDA and CDR2 SQIVND. This record comes from a study of OX40 agonist ivuxolimab in advanced cancers. With respect to the entire study: The costimulatory receptor OX40 (CD134) was targeted by ivuxolimab, a fully human IgG2 agonistic monoclonal antibody. In the dose-escalation cohort, 82.7% of patients were male, and the mean age was around 60 years, with a range of roughly 23 to 85. Partial responses occurred in three dose-escalation patients: two with cutaneous melanoma and one with hepatocellular carcinoma. The paper describes the monotherapy dose-escalation part (N of about 55 patients) of the phase I trial of ivuxolimab. Of the 50 to 55 dose-escalation patients, hepatocellular carcinoma was present in about 20, melanoma in approximately 15, renal cell carcinoma in 9 and head and neck cancer in 9. Intravenous ivuxolimab was administered to patients every 2 weeks at six dose levels: 0.01, 0.1, 0.3, 1.5, 3 and 10 mg/kg. The purpose of peripheral TCRbeta sequencing was to test whether ivuxolimab changed TCR sequence diversity and led to clonal T-cell expansion. Prior anti-PD-1, anti-PD-L1 or anti-CTLA-4 therapy was permitted, and approximately 42% of dose-escalation patients had received checkpoint inhibitors.

Broad study findings and their caveats: Low levels of normalized T-cell clonal expansion were also shown by some nonresponding patients. At doses of 0.1 to 3.0 mg/kg, clonal expansion of both CD4+ and CD8+ blood T cells was observed from baseline to week 6. Antigen specificity was not determined for the clonally expanded peripheral T cells. In partial responders in the 0.1-3.0 mg/kg groups, normalized peripheral clonal expansion was found to be among the lowest, especially among CD8+ T cells. After ivuxolimab, CD8+ T cells had more expanded clones than CD4+ T cells on average.

Genomic DNA was extracted from sorted cells for sequencing of the TCRbeta CDR3 region. The immunoSEQ Assay was used for sequencing of TCRbeta CDR3 regions. Entries here come from immuneACCESS through TCRdb and include only in-frame sequences with V and J called. Some clones fail to appear in such tables; in the studies checked, an unresolved V gene covers under half of the shortfall, and the cause of the remainder is unknown. The sample records 45,000 to 75,000 clones, under 90% of which are singletons. The ten biggest clones cover roughly 1.5% of the sample. Patients with a history of autoimmune disease or receiving systemic immunosuppression were excluded from the trial. Peripheral blood for TCR sequencing was collected from all dose cohorts at baseline, on cycle 4 day 1, and on cycle 7 day 1. The samples were drawn from a first-in-human, open-label, multicenter phase I dose-escalation trial of ivuxolimab. Adults with locally advanced or metastatic melanoma, renal cell, hepatocellular, or head and neck squamous cell carcinoma were enrolled in the trial. Before TCR sequencing, CD4+ and CD8+ T cells were separately sorted from peripheral blood.

Rearrangement joined TRBV19 to TRBJ1-2, with no confidently assigned D gene. The clonotype was recovered from an adult with an advanced solid tumor such as melanoma, head and neck, liver or kidney cancer. The material was CD4+ or CD8+ T cells sorted from blood, obtained in a trial of the OX40 agonist ivuxolimab. The CDR3 protein: CASSIQNNYGYTF. Read as DNA, the sequence is TGTGCCAGTAGTATTCAGAATAACTATGGCTACACCTTC.